The TCR beta chain described here comes from a study of blood T cell repertoires in COVID-19. Profiled with immunoSEQ multiplex PCR; TCRdb holds only in-frame clones, not every one. Found here are about 200,000 clones, more than 70% of them singletons; the top ten hold about 6%. Input material: PBMCs or T cells enriched from blood (not recorded which). The sequence was obtained from a man aged 40-49 years with acute COVID-19.

The CDR3 DNA reads as TGTGCCAGCAGCTTAGCTGTGGCTAGCGGACAAGAGACCCAGTACTTC. Residues: CASSLAVASGQETQYF. The V gene is TRBV11-2, the J gene TRBJ2-5; 7 nucleotides line up with TRBD2. This CDR3 has 16 residues. Trimming at V came to 1 base and at J to 2 bases, leaving 7 bases not matched to a gene. Germline loops: CDR1 SGHAT, CDR2 FQNNGV.